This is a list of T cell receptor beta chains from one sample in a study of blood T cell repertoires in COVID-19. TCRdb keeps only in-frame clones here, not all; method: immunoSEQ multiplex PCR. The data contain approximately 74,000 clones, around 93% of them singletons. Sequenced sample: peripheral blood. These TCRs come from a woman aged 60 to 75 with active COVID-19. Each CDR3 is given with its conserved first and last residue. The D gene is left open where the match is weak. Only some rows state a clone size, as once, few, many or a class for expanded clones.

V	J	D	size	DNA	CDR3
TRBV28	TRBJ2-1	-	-	TGTGCCAGCAGTTGGGATCAGCGGTTTGACTCCTACAACGAGCAGTTCTTC	CASSWDQRFDSYNEQFF
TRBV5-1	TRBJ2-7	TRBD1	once	TGCGCCAGCAGTTCCGGGACAGCCTTCGCCTACGAGCAGTACTTC	CASSSGTAFAYEQYF
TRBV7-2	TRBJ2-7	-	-	TGTGCCAGCAGCCAGACCAGGGTGGGCTCCTACGAGCAGTACTTC	CASSQTRVGSYEQYF
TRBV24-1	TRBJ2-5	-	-	TGTGCCACCAGTGCCCCTGGGCGTGAGACCCAGTACTTC	CATSAPGRETQYF
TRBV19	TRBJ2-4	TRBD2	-	TGTGCCAGTAGGGGGACTGGACTAGAAAACATTCAGTACTTC	CASRGTGLENIQYF
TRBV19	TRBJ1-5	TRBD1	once	TGTGCCAGTAGTGTCAAAGACAGGGGGCGGAATCAGCCCCAGCATTTT	CASSVKDRGRNQPQHF
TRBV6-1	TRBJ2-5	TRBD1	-	TGTGCCAGCAGTGACCAGACAGGGGGCGCGGGGACCCAGTACTTC	CASSDQTGGAGTQYF
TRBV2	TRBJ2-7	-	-	TGTGCCATCAACGGACAAAGACTTCCCTACGAGCAGTACTTC	CAINGQRLPYEQYF
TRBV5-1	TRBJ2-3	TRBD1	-	TGCGCCAGCAGCTTAGGTCACCGGGACAGGAGAGCAGATACGCAGTATTTT	CASSLGHRDRRADTQYF
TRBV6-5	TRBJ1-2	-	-	TGTGCCAGCAGTTACTACGGGCTGGGGAAGGGGGATGGCTACACCTTC	CASSYYGLGKGDGYTF
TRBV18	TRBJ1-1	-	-	TGTGCCAGCTCACCATATTCCCCGAACACTGAAGCTTTCTTT	CASSPYSPNTEAFF
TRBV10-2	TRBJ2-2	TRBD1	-	TGCGCCAGCGTGACAGGGGCGTTCACCGGGGAGCTGTTTTTT	CASVTGAFTGELFF
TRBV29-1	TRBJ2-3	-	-	TGCAGCGTTGTGGTCGGGGGCACAGATACGCAGTATTTT	CSVVVGGTDTQYF
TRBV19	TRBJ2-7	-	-	TGTGCCAGTAGGTACACTACAGGGCCCCCCTCCTACGAGCAGTACTTC	CASRYTTGPPSYEQYF
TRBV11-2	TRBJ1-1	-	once	TGTGCCAGCAGCTTAGGGGCTCATACGGCTGAAGCTTTCTTT	CASSLGAHTAEAFF
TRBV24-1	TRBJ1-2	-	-	TGTGCCACCAGTGAAGGCTCAGGGTTTGGCTACACCTTC	CATSEGSGFGYTF
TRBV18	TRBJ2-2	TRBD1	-	TGTGCCAGCTCAAAGGGACAGGGGAACACCGGGGAGCTGTTTTTT	CASSKGQGNTGELFF
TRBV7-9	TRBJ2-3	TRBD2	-	TGTGCCAGCAGCTTAGAACTAGCGGGCACAGATACGCAGTATTTT	CASSLELAGTDTQYF
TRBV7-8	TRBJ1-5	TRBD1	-	TGTGCCAGCAGCTTAGGCCGGGACAGGGCCCAGCCCCAGCATTTT	CASSLGRDRAQPQHF
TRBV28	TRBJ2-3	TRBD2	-	TGTGCCAGCAGTTTAGCGGGAGCCACAGATACGCAGTATTTT	CASSLAGATDTQYF
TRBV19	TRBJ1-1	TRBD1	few	TGTGCCAGTAGTATAACAGGGGGACTCACTGAAGCTTTCTTT	CASSITGGLTEAFF
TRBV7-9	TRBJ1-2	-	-	TGTGCCAGCAGCTTTGGCCAGGCCTATGGCTACACCTTC	CASSFGQAYGYTF
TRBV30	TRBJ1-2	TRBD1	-	TGTGCCTGGAGTGTACAGGGGCGATATGGCTACACCTTC	CAWSVQGRYGYTF
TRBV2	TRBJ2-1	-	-	TGTGCCAGCATGGTCGGGGGTAACAATGAGCAGTTCTTC	CASMVGGNNEQFF
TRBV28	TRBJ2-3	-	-	TGTGCCAGCAGTTCCCTCCTCAGCACAGATACGCAGTATTTT	CASSSLLSTDTQYF
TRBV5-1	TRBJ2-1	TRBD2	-	TGCGCCAGCAGCTTAAGACTAGCGGAACCCTACAATGAGCAGTTCTTC	CASSLRLAEPYNEQFF
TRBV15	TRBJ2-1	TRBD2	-	TGTGCCACCAGCAGAGATCGTACGGGAGGGCCGTTCTTC	CATSRDRTGGPFF
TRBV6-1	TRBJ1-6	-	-	TGTGCCAGCAGTGTACAGGGCAGCTCCTATAATTCACCCCTCCACTTT	CASSVQGSSYNSPLHF
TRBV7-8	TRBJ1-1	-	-	TGTGCCAGCAGCCCTTTAGCAGGGGCCGAAAGGGAGACTGAAGCTTTCTTT	CASSPLAGAERETEAFF
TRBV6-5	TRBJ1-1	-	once	TGTGCCAGCAGTCTGACAGGCGGATATGATGAAGCTTTCTTT	CASSLTGGYDEAFF
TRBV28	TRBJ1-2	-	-	TGTGCCAGCAGTCCTGCGGACAGCTATGGCTACACCTTC	CASSPADSYGYTF
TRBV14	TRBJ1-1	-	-	TGTGCCAGCAGCCCGCCCGTGACAGAAATGAACACTGAAGCTTTCTTT	CASSPPVTEMNTEAFF
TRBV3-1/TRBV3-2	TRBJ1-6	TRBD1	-	TGTGCCAGCAGCCAAGATGGTACAGGGGTGAATTCACCCCTCCACTTT	CASSQDGTGVNSPLHF
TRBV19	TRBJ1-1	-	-	TGTGCCAGTAGTATAGACAGGGGATGGAACACTGAAGCTTTCTTT	CASSIDRGWNTEAFF
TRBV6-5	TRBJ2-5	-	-	TGTGCCAGCATCGACAGAACGGTCCAGTACTTC	CASIDRTVQYF
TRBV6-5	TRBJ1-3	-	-	TGTGCCAGCGTCTCCACCGGGAGCTCTGGAAACACCATATATTTT	CASVSTGSSGNTIYF
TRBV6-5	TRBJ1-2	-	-	TGTGCCAGCAGTTCCCCCCGAGGGGGCTACACCTTC	CASSSPRGGYTF
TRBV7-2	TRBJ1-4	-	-	TGTGCCAGCAGCTTTAGGGGTTCAACTAATGAAAAACTGTTTTTT	CASSFRGSTNEKLFF
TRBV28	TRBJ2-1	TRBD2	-	TGTGCCAGCAGTTTCCAGGGAGGGCATAATGAGCAGTTCTTC	CASSFQGGHNEQFF
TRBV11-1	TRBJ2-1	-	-	TGTGCCAGCAGCCATCCCGAGGTCGGGATTGAGCAGTTCTTC	CASSHPEVGIEQFF
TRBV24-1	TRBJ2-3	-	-	TGTGCCACCCGCGAGGAGTCTAGCACAGATACGCAGTATTTT	CATREESSTDTQYF
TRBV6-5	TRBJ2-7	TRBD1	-	TGTGCCAGCAGTTACGGGACAGGGGCGGCCTACGAGCAGTACTTC	CASSYGTGAAYEQYF
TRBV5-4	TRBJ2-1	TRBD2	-	TGTGCCAGCACCCTAGCGGGAGGGCTTGGCAATGAGCAGTTCTTC	CASTLAGGLGNEQFF
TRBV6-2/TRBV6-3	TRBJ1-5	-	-	TGTGCCAGCAGTTACGGAGGTAGCAATCAGCCCCAGCATTTT	CASSYGGSNQPQHF
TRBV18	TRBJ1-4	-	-	TGTGCCAGCTCACGAACTCTCAATGAAAAACTGTTTTTT	CASSRTLNEKLFF
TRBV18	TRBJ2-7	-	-	TGTGCCAGCTCACTAACACAGCCCTCCTACGAGCAGTACTTC	CASSLTQPSYEQYF
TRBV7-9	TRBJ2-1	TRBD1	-	TGTGCCAGCAGCTTCCTGACAGGGGCCCACGAGGGCAATGAGCAGTTCTTC	CASSFLTGAHEGNEQFF
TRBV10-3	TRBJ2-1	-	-	TGTGCCATCAGTGAGTCACAGGTCAATGAGCAGTTCTTC	CAISESQVNEQFF
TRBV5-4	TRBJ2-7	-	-	TGTGCCAGCAGCTTTGGATCTCGTGGGGGGTCCTACGAGCAGTACTTC	CASSFGSRGGSYEQYF
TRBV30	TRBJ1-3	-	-	TGTGCCTGGAGTGTAAGGGGGAATACCGGAAACACCATATATTTT	CAWSVRGNTGNTIYF
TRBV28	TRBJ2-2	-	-	TGTGCCAGCAGAGCCCCGGGATTCCAGCTCACCGGGGAGCTGTTTTTT	CASRAPGFQLTGELFF